Listed below are T cell receptor beta chains from one sample, sequenced in a study of blood T cell repertoires in COVID-19. TCRdb's table, derived via immunoSEQ multiplex PCR, lists solely in-frame clones and lacks some. This sample has around 300,000 clones, with 87% found just once. Sequencing input: peripheral blood. All receptors come from a man younger than 35 with active or convalescent COVID-19. Both conserved end residues are part of each CDR3. D genes are given only for firm matches. Only some rows state a clone size, as once, few, many or a class for expanded clones.

j_call d_call v_call clone_size cdr3_nt cdr3_aa
TRBJ2-7 NA TRBV6-6 NA TGTGCCAGCAGTCTACCGAGCGGCACACCTCGCTACGAGCAGTACTTC CASSLPSGTPRYEQYF
TRBJ1-2 TRBD1 TRBV5-5 few TGTGCCAGCAGTTCCACGACAGGGACGGCTAACTATGGCTACACCTTC CASSSTTGTANYGYTF
TRBJ2-3 NA TRBV7-6 NA TGTGCCAGCAGCGTCACGGGGGGCCTCACAGATACGCAGTATTTT CASSVTGGLTDTQYF
TRBJ2-1 NA TRBV2 NA TGTGCCAGCAGTACGGTCTCCCCGGGAGCGGGGCAGTTCTTC CASSTVSPGAGQFF
TRBJ1-5 NA TRBV4-1 NA TGCGCCAGCAGCCAAGAGGGCTTCGGCGAGCCCCAGCATTTT CASSQEGFGEPQHF
TRBJ2-5 NA TRBV4-1 NA TGCGCCAGCAGCCAAGCAGATTCAGAGACCCAGTACTTC CASSQADSETQYF
TRBJ1-1 NA TRBV7-8 NA TGTGCCAGCAGCCGAGGACGGGACACCGGCTCTGAAGCTTTCTTT CASSRGRDTGSEAFF
TRBJ1-2 TRBD1 TRBV7-2 once TGTGCCAGCAGCAACGGACGGACAGGGATCTATGGCTACACCTTC CASSNGRTGIYGYTF
TRBJ2-3 TRBD2 TRBV29-1 NA TGCAGCGTTGGGACTAGCGGGAGCTGGGGCACAGATACGCAGTATTTT CSVGTSGSWGTDTQYF
TRBJ1-1 NA TRBV19 NA TGTGCCAGTAGTCCCCAGACAGGGAACACTGAAGCTTTCTTT CASSPQTGNTEAFF
TRBJ2-3 NA TRBV6-5 NA TGTGCCAGCAGTTACTCGCAGGCTTATGGCACAGATACGCAGTATTTT CASSYSQAYGTDTQYF
TRBJ2-1 NA TRBV7-8 NA TGTGCCAGCAGCTACGTCCCCCTTGCGCGGGACGAGCAGTTCTTC CASSYVPLARDEQFF
TRBJ1-5 NA TRBV20-1 NA TGCAGTGCTAGTTCAGGGATAGGAATCAATCAGCCCCAGCATTTT CSASSGIGINQPQHF
TRBJ2-3 NA TRBV6-4 few TGTGCCAGCAGTGTTGAGACATCGGGCACAGATACGCAGTATTTT CASSVETSGTDTQYF
TRBJ2-4 NA TRBV14 NA TGTGCCAGCAGCCAAACTCTAGCCAAAAACATTCAGTACTTC CASSQTLAKNIQYF
TRBJ2-7 NA TRBV4-3 NA TGCGCCAGCAGCCAAGATAAGACTAGGGAGCAGTACTTC CASSQDKTREQYF
TRBJ2-5 TRBD2 TRBV7-9 NA TGTGCCAGCAGCCGGACTAGCGGGAGCCAAGAGACCCAGTACTTC CASSRTSGSQETQYF
TRBJ2-7 TRBD1 TRBV5-1 NA TGCGCCAGCAGCCCGGGGGGACAGGGGGACTACGAGCAGTACTTC CASSPGGQGDYEQYF
TRBJ1-2 TRBD1 TRBV24-1 NA TGTGCCACCGCAGGACAGGAAGAGGCCTATGGCTACACCTTC CATAGQEEAYGYTF
TRBJ2-1 NA TRBV4-1 NA TGCGCCAGCAGCCAAGATGGGGGGGCTGGCGAGCAGTTCTTC CASSQDGGAGEQFF
TRBJ1-5 TRBD1 TRBV10-3 few TGTGCCATCAGTGAGGAGGGGGCTGGCAATCAGCCCCAGCATTTT CAISEEGAGNQPQHF
TRBJ1-5 TRBD1 TRBV7-4 NA TGTGAACTTAAGGAGGGGGCTTTGTATCAGCCCCAGCATTTT CELKEGALYQPQHF
TRBJ2-7 NA TRBV7-2 NA TGTGCCAGCAGCTGGAGTATCTCCCCCTACGAGCAGTACTTC CASSWSISPYEQYF
TRBJ2-3 TRBD1 TRBV5-1 NA TGCGCCAGCAGCCTGGGGACAGGGGGCATAGATACGCAGTATTTT CASSLGTGGIDTQYF
TRBJ1-4 NA TRBV3-1/TRBV3-2 NA TGTGCCAGCAGCAACAGGGTTAGTGAAAAACTGTTTTTT CASSNRVSEKLFF
TRBJ2-1 NA TRBV11-2 NA TGTGCCAGCAGCGTGGGGCGTGGGGGGAATGAGCAGTTCTTC CASSVGRGGNEQFF
TRBJ1-5 TRBD1 TRBV7-2 NA TGTGCCAGCAGCGGGACAGGGAACAATCAGCCCCAGCATTTT CASSGTGNNQPQHF
TRBJ1-5 NA TRBV2 NA TGTGCCAGCAGTCTGAGGACAAGCAGAAATAGCAATCAGCCCCAGCATTTT CASSLRTSRNSNQPQHF
TRBJ1-1 NA TRBV18 NA TGTGCCAGCTCACCATCCACTAACACTGAAGCTTTCTTT CASSPSTNTEAFF
TRBJ2-2 NA TRBV5-1 NA TGCGCCAGCAGCTTAGGCCAGGTCGGCACCGGGGAGCTGTTTTTT CASSLGQVGTGELFF
TRBJ2-1 TRBD2 TRBV27 NA TGTGCCAGCAAGATCTCAGCGGGAGCCCAGAATGAGCAGTTCTTC CASKISAGAQNEQFF
TRBJ1-4 TRBD1 TRBV6-5 NA TGTGCCAGCAGTTCAAACACAGGGGGGGATGAAAAACTGTTTTTT CASSSNTGGDEKLFF
TRBJ1-5 NA TRBV6-6 NA TGTGCCAGCAGTTCCGCAGGGGATAGCAATCAGCCCCAGCATTTT CASSSAGDSNQPQHF
TRBJ2-1 NA TRBV10-1 NA TGCGCCAGCAGTGATACTATTGGGGCTAGCTCCTACAATGAGCAGTTCTTC CASSDTIGASSYNEQFF
TRBJ1-5 NA TRBV21-1 NA TGTGCCAGCAGCAATTACAGGGGCTGGCAGCCCCAGCATTTT CASSNYRGWQPQHF
TRBJ2-5 TRBD2 TRBV3-1/TRBV3-2 NA TGTGCCAGCAGCGCCCGTAGCGGGAGCCAAGAGACCCAGTACTTC CASSARSGSQETQYF
TRBJ2-7 TRBD1 TRBV2 NA TGTGCCAGCAGGGACAGGGTTGGGCAGTACTTC CASRDRVGQYF
TRBJ2-5 NA TRBV7-6 NA TGTGCCAGCAGCTTAACGTGGACAGCCGAGGGAGAGACCCAGTACTTC CASSLTWTAEGETQYF
TRBJ2-7 TRBD1 TRBV6-5 NA TGTGCCAGCAGTTATACCCACAGGGGTGGGTACGAGCAGTACTTC CASSYTHRGGYEQYF
TRBJ2-3 TRBD2 TRBV2 NA TGTGCCAGCAGTGAAGCCGGGAGAGGGACTAGCGGACGACTCGAGACAGATACGCAGTATTTT CASSEAGRGTSGRLETDTQYF
TRBJ1-2 NA TRBV14 NA TGTGCCAGCAGCCAAGAGGGCTCCGTGAACTATGGCTACACCTTC CASSQEGSVNYGYTF
TRBJ1-5 NA TRBV2 once TGTGCCAGCAGTGTACAGGGCAATCAGCCCCAGCATTTT CASSVQGNQPQHF